This TCR beta chain was sequenced for a study of blood T cells in healthy people across ages. Overall study context: Roughly one uniquely barcoded beta molecule per two T cells was captured. Study outcomes and limitations: The recorded TCR beta diversity per million T cells decreased in a roughly linear manner with age. Any changes in expanded clonotypes were possibly confounded, as donor CMV status remained unknown.

This clonotype came up a few times. Antigen specificity is unknown. An end of the junction does not agree with germline; a read error may underlie this. Germline CDR1 reads SGHDN; CDR2 reads FVKESK. The CDR3 consists of 14 residues. Alongside a J-beta primer mix, a sample-barcoded 5' primer served in a second PCR lasting about 7 to 12 cycles. One entry per CDR3 protein results from TCRdb running MiXCR on the 5' RACE reads. The sample records some 1.4 million distinct CDR3 sequences, 35% to 45% being singletons. Material for sequencing was blood. This chain connects TRBV14 to TRBJ1-5; tentatively, D is TRBD1 (6 bases). This sequence was found in a woman aged 18 to 35 in good health. The CDR3 sequence: CASSQQGHNQPQHF. The CDR3 nucleotides are TGTGCCAGTAGCCAACAGGGACACAATCAGCCCCAGCATTTT.